The 2 T cell receptor beta chains in this list originate from one sample, sequenced in a study of T cells in narcolepsy. Generated by immunoSEQ multiplex PCR, the TCRdb table keeps only in-frame clones and is missing some. The data show roughly 30,000 clones, about three quarters seen once. The source material was CD45RA- memory CD4+ T cells from PBMCs. Every receptor here comes from a human donor with narcolepsy.

The chain joins TRBV7-2 to TRBJ2-5; TRBD2 agrees at 16 bases. V was clipped by 0 bases and J by 0 bases; unmatched bases: 4. Germline assignment: CDR1 SGHTA and CDR2 FQGNSA. CDR3 length: 19 residues. As DNA, the CDR3 is TGTGCCAGCAGCTTAGCCGTGGGACTAGCGGGAGGGTACCAAGAGACCCAGTACTTC. Translation: CASSLAVGLAGGYQETQYF.

V gene TRBV5-6 combines with J gene TRBJ1-2; tentatively, D is TRBD1 (5 bases). Germline V lookup: CDR1 SGHDT, CDR2 YYEEEE. CDR3 length: 16 residues. Trimming took off 7 bases at V and 8 bases at J, with 27 bases between the two ends. Here the CDR3 reads CASAREQGQFGSGYTF. DNA for the CDR3: TGTGCCAGCGCGCGCGAGCAGGGCCAATTTGGAAGCGGCTACACCTTC.